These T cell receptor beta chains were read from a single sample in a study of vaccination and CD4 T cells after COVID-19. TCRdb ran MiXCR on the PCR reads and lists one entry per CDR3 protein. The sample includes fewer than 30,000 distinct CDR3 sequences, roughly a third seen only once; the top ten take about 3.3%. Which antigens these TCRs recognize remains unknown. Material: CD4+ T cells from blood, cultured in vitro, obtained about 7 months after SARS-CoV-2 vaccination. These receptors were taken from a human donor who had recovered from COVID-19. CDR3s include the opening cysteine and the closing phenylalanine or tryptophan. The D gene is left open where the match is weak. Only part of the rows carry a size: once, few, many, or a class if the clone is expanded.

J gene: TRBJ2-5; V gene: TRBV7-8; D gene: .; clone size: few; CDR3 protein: CASSPTWGELETQYF; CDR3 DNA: TGTGCCAGCAGCCCGACGTGGGGGGAATTAGAGACCCAGTACTTC
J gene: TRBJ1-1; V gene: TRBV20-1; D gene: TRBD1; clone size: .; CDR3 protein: CSAPGQGLYTEAFF; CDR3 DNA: TGCAGTGCGCCCGGACAGGGCTTGTACACTGAAGCTTTCTTT
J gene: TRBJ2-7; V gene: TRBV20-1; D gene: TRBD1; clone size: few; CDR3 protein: CSASPGQGDWYEQYF; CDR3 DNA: TGCAGTGCTAGCCCCGGACAGGGAGACTGGTACGAGCAGTACTTC
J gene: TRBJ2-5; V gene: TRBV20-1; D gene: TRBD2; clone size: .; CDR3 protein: CSARLAGLQETQYF; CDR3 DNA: TGCAGTGCCCGATTAGCGGGATTGCAAGAGACCCAGTACTTC
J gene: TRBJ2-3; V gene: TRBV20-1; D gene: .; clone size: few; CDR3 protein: CSAMRSTDTQYF; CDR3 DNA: TGCAGTGCTATGAGGAGCACAGATACGCAGTATTTT
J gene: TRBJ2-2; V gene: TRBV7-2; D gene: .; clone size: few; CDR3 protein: CASSLDGGGELFF; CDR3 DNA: TGTGCCAGCAGCTTAGACGGAGGCGGGGAGCTGTTTTTT
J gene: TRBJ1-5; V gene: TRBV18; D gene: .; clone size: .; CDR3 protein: CASSPDRLSNQPQHF; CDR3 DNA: TGTGCCAGCTCACCAGACAGGTTGAGCAATCAGCCCCAGCATTTT
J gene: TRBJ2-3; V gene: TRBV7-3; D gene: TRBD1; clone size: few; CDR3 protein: CASSSRTGGDTQYF; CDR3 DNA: TGTGCCAGCAGCTCACGGACAGGTGGCGATACGCAGTATTTT
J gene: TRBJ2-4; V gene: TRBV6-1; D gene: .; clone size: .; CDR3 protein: CASTLRQGINNEQFFGPGTRLQYF; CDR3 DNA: .
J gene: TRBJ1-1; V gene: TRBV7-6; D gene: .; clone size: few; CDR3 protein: CASSNPSSFEAFF; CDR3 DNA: TGTGCCAGCAGCAATCCATCGTCTTTTGAAGCTTTCTTT
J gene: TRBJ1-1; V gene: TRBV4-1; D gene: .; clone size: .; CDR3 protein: CASSQQGNRNTEAFF; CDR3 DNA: TGCGCCAGCAGCCAACAGGGGAACCGGAACACTGAAGCTTTCTTT
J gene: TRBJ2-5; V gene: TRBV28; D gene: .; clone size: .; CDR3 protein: CASRTWEETQYF; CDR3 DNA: TGTGCCAGCAGAACGTGGGAGGAGACCCAGTACTTC
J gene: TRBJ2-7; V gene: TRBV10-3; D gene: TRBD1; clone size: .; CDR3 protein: CAISRTGGIDYEQYF; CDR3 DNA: TGTGCCATCAGTAGGACAGGGGGCATCGATTACGAGCAGTACTTC
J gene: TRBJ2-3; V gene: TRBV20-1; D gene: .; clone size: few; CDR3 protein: CSARDHGGFTDTQYF; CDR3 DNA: TGCAGTGCTAGAGATCATGGGGGGTTCACAGATACGCAGTATTTT
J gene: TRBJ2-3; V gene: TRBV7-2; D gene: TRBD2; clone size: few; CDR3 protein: CASSLLSGSTDTQYF; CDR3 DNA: TGTGCCAGCAGCTTACTTAGCGGGAGCACAGATACGCAGTATTTT
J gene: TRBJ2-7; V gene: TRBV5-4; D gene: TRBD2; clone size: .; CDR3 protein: CASSLDAGDSYEQYF; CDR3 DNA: TGTGCCAGCAGCTTGGATGCGGGAGATTCCTACGAGCAGTACTTC
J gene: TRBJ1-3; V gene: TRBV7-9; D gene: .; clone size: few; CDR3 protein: CASSFGASGNTIYF; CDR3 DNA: TGTGCCAGCAGCTTCGGGGCTTCGGGAAACACCATATATTTT
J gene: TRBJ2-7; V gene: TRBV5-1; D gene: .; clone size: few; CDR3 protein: CASSPRQDLYEQYF; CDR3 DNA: TGCGCCAGCAGCCCCCGACAGGACCTCTACGAGCAGTACTTC
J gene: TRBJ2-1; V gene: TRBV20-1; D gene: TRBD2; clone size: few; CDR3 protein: CSARGTSGTAREQFF; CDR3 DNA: TGCAGTGCTAGAGGTACTAGCGGGACGGCACGGGAGCAGTTCTTC
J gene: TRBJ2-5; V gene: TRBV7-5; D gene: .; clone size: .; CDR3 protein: CISVGVGGQGCQETQYF; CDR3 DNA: TGTATCTCTGTCGGAGTAGGCGGACAGGGATGCCAAGAGACCCAGTACTTC
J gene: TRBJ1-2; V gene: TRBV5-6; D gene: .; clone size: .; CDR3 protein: CASSLVQGGETRGYTF; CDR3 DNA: TGTGCCAGCAGCTTGGTTCAGGGAGGGGAAACTCGAGGCTACACCTTC
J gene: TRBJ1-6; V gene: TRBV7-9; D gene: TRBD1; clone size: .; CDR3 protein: CASSSGTGGEVVAPLHF; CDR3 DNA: TGTGCCAGCAGCTCGGGGACAGGTGGAGAGGTAGTAGCGCCCCTCCACTTT
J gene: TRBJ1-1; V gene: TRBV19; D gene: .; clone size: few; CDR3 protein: CASSAVDSLNTEAFF; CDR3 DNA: TGTGCCAGTAGTGCCGTTGACAGCTTGAACACTGAAGCTTTCTTT
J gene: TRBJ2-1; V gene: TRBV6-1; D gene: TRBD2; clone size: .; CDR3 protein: CASNRGGTSGISYNEQFF; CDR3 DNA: TGTGCCAGCAACCGGGGGGGGACTAGCGGGATCTCCTACAATGAGCAGTTCTTC
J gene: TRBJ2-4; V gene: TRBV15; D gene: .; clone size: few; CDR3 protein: CATSRDLGDIQYF; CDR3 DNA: TGTGCCACCAGCAGAGATCTGGGGGACATTCAGTACTTC
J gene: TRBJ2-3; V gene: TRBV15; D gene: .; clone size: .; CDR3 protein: CATSSGGDRGF; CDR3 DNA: TGTGCCACCAGCAGTGGGGGCGATAGAGGGTTT
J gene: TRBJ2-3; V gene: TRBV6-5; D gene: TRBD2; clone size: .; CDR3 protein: CASSSLAAPTDTQYF; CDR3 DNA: TGTGCCAGCAGTTCTCTAGCGGCCCCCACAGATACGCAGTATTTT
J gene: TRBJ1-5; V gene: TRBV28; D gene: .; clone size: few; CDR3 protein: CASSRINNQPQHF; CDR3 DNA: TGTGCCAGCAGCCGGATAAACAATCAGCCCCAGCATTTT